This T cell receptor (beta chain) emerged from a study of T cell changes during pregnancy in multiple sclerosis. TCRdb's table, derived via immunoSEQ multiplex PCR, lists solely in-frame clones and lacks some. The table shows 30,000 or so clones, with 91% occurring only once. The CDR3 totals 13 residues. The ends were cut back, 4 bases at V and 1 base at J, with 9 bases in the middle. Germline V lookup: CDR1 SQVTM, CDR2 ANQGSEA. The chain is built from TRBV29-1 and TRBJ2-3, with D hard to call. This receptor was taken from a female donor in good health, enrolled as a control in a pregnancy study. Sequencing used CD8+ T cells from peripheral blood mononuclear cells, obtained in the second trimester of pregnancy. The CDR3 nucleotides are TGCAGCGTTGTCCCAAGAGGCACAGATACGCAGTATTTT. Amino acid sequence: CSVVPRGTDTQYF.